Listed below are T cell receptor beta chains from one sample, sequenced in a study of Graves' ophthalmopathy and Graves' hyperthyroidism. TCRdb redid the calling of the multiplex PCR reads with MiXCR, one entry per CDR3 protein. The table has hundreds of thousands of distinct CDR3 sequences, roughly 39% seen once. The source material was peripheral blood. Receptor source: an adult man with Graves' ophthalmopathy. Both conserved end residues are part of each CDR3. Each record gives: CDR3 DNA, CDR3 protein, V gene, J gene, D gene, clone size. D genes are given only for firm matches. Only some rows state a clone size, as once, few, many or a class for expanded clones.

CDR3nt: TGTGCCAGTAGGCTAGGGGTGGAAGCTTTCTTT
CDR3aa: CASRLGVEAFF
v_gene: TRBV19
j_gene: TRBJ1-1
d_gene: NA
abundance: many

CDR3nt: TGTGCCAGCAGCCAGTTCGAGAACACCGGGGAGCTGTTTTTT
CDR3aa: CASSQFENTGELFF
v_gene: TRBV14
j_gene: TRBJ2-2
d_gene: NA
abundance: NA

CDR3nt: TGTGCTCGGACAGACGCGTCCTACGAGCAGTACTTC
CDR3aa: CARTDASYEQYF
v_gene: TRBV24-1
j_gene: TRBJ2-7
d_gene: NA
abundance: NA

CDR3nt: TGTGCCAGCAGCTTAGTCCACAGGGCCACCGGGGAGCTGTTTTTT
CDR3aa: CASSLVHRATGELFF
v_gene: TRBV11-2
j_gene: TRBJ2-2
d_gene: NA
abundance: few

CDR3nt: TGCGCCAGCAGCTTGGATGGGGGGACCCCCGGGGAGCTGTTTTTT
CDR3aa: CASSLDGGTPGELFF
v_gene: TRBV5-1
j_gene: TRBJ2-2
d_gene: NA
abundance: NA

CDR3nt: TGTGCCAGCAGTTTGGGGGCGGGGGGGCTCGGCTACACCTTC
CDR3aa: CASSLGAGGLGYTF
v_gene: TRBV12-3/TRBV12-4
j_gene: TRBJ1-2
d_gene: NA
abundance: few

CDR3nt: TGTGCCAGCAGCGCACAGGGTGGAAGCTACGAGCAGTACTTC
CDR3aa: CASSAQGGSYEQYF
v_gene: TRBV9
j_gene: TRBJ2-7
d_gene: NA
abundance: many

CDR3nt: TGTGCCAGCAGTGATGATCGGACAGGGGGGGACTATGGCTACACCTTC
CDR3aa: CASSDDRTGGDYGYTF
v_gene: TRBV25-1
j_gene: TRBJ1-2
d_gene: TRBD1
abundance: NA

CDR3nt: TGTGCCAGTGGTGGCGCCGACGAGCAGTACTTC
CDR3aa: CASGGADEQYF
v_gene: TRBV2
j_gene: TRBJ2-7
d_gene: NA
abundance: many

CDR3nt: TGTGCCAGCAGCTTCCACAACGAGCAGTACTTC
CDR3aa: CASSFHNEQYF
v_gene: TRBV7-8
j_gene: TRBJ2-7
d_gene: NA
abundance: many

CDR3nt: TGTGCCATCAGGACCGGGACAGCTCAGCAGTACTTC
CDR3aa: CAIRTGTAQQYF
v_gene: TRBV10-3
j_gene: TRBJ2-7
d_gene: TRBD1
abundance: NA

CDR3nt: TGTGCCAGCAGTCCCCCCCCGGGGGACACTGAAGCTTTCTTT
CDR3aa: CASSPPPGDTEAFF
v_gene: TRBV11-3
j_gene: TRBJ1-1
d_gene: NA
abundance: NA

CDR3nt: TGTGCCAGCAGCTCCGGACGACTCGGAGAGACCCAGTACTTC
CDR3aa: CASSSGRLGETQYF
v_gene: TRBV7-9
j_gene: TRBJ2-5
d_gene: NA
abundance: many

CDR3nt: TGTGCCAGCAGCTTAGCGGGGCAAGTCGAACAGTTCTTC
CDR3aa: CASSLAGQVEQFF
v_gene: TRBV7-6
j_gene: TRBJ2-1
d_gene: NA
abundance: NA

CDR3nt: TGCAGTGCTAGCCGACAGACGCAGCCCCAGCATTTT
CDR3aa: CSASRQTQPQHF
v_gene: TRBV20-1
j_gene: TRBJ1-5
d_gene: NA
abundance: many

CDR3nt: TGTGCCAGCAGCTTCCGGACGTTCGGGGCCACAAATTCACCCCTCCACTTT
CDR3aa: CASSFRTFGATNSPLHF
v_gene: TRBV7-9
j_gene: TRBJ1-6
d_gene: NA
abundance: NA

CDR3nt: TGTGCCAGCAGCCAAGGTTTGGGGGGGCCCACTGAAGCTTTCTTT
CDR3aa: CASSQGLGGPTEAFF
v_gene: TRBV7-2
j_gene: TRBJ1-1
d_gene: NA
abundance: NA